Shown below are 14 T cell receptor beta chains from a single sample sequenced in a study of control samples from healthy donors and cancer patients. Sequencing used immunoSEQ multiplex PCR; TCRdb keeps in-frame clones, though not all of them. In the table there are 20,000 to 25,000 clones, around four fifths of which are singletons. Sequenced sample: PBMCs. These receptors originate from a man aged 55 to 69 with colorectal cancer.

The genes are TRBV24-1 and TRBJ2-3; no definite D call. Germline-derived CDR1 and CDR2 are KGHDR and SFDVKD. Trimming left V 5 bases short and J 3 bases short, with 11 bases between. The CDR3 covers 14 residues. CDR3 loop: CATSARGGTDTQYF. The CDR3, as DNA: TGTGCCACCAGTGCGCGAGGTGGAACAGATACGCAGTATTTT.

V and J are TRBV12-3 or TRBV12-4 and TRBJ1-2; D not certain. CDR3 length: 13 amino acids. V was trimmed by 5 bases and J by 4 bases, leaving 11 bases between them. CDR3 sequence: CASSLQTSYGYTF. The CDR3, as DNA: TGTGCCAGCAGTCTACAGACATCCTATGGCTACACCTTC.

The chain uses TRBV5-1 and TRBJ2-2; a possible D gene is TRBD2 (5 bases). Germline values: CDR1 SGHRS, CDR2 YFSETQ. V was cut by 4 bases and J by 2 bases, with 15 bases left in between. CDR3 size: 16 residues. The CDR3 sequence: CASSLIAGPNTGELFF. The CDR3 DNA reads as TGCGCCAGCAGCCTCATTGCGGGCCCTAACACCGGGGAGCTGTTTTTT.

This clone came up a few times. V gene TRBV7-9 combines with J gene TRBJ2-1; D is perhaps TRBD2 (6 bases). The V and J ends lost 7 bases and 8 bases respectively, with 18 bases between them. Per the germline V gene, CDR1 is SEHNR and CDR2 is FQNEAQ (reference sequence). CDR3 length: 14 residues. The CDR3 DNA reads as TGTGCCAGCACACCCGGAGGGTCTATTGATGAGCAGTTCTTC. Amino acid sequence: CASTPGGSIDEQFF. Combining the CDR3 with reference TRBV7-9 and TRBJ2-1 gives the whole variable domain DTGVSQNPRHKITKRGQNVTFRCDPISEHNRLYWYRQTLGQGPEFLTYFQNEAQLEKSRLLSDRFSAERPKGSFSTLEIQRTEQGDSAMYLCASTPGGSIDEQFFGPGTRLTVL.

This chain joins TRBV6-5 and TRBJ2-7, with 10 bases identical to TRBD1. CDR3 length: 13 amino acids. Germline trimming cut 7 bases from V and 5 bases from J; bases unmatched to any gene: 5. Germline V lookup: CDR1 MNHEY, CDR2 SVGAGI. CDR3 loop: CASKRGQGNEQYF. The CDR3 region has the DNA TGTGCCAGCAAGAGGGGACAGGGGAACGAGCAGTACTTC.

This clone was detected a few times. The V gene is TRBV7-2, the J gene TRBJ1-1, with 9 bases lining up with TRBD1. The germline CDR1 and CDR2 sequences are SGHTA and FQGNSA. This CDR3 comprises 17 residues. V lost 3 bases and J lost 0; bases outside the gene matches: 8. CDR3 DNA: TGTGCCAGCAGCTTGGGACAGGGCGCGGTTTTGAACACTGAAGCTTTCTTT. Amino acid sequence: CASSLGQGAVLNTEAFF.

This chain connects TRBV7-9 to TRBJ1-1; TRBD1 matches 9 bases. In germline, CDR1 is SEHNR, CDR2 FQNEAQ (reference sequence). This CDR3 is built from 13 residues. V was pared by 5 bases and J by 11 bases, with 9 bases of the junction left unmatched. CDR3 in amino acids: CASSPGQGASAFF. The CDR3 bases are TGTGCCAGCAGCCCGGGACAGGGAGCGTCGGCTTTCTTT.

The J gene is TRBJ2-5, the V gene TRBV19, with a tentative D call TRBD2 (5 bases). V was clipped by 5 bases and J by 2 bases, with 15 bases between them. The CDR3 has 15 residues. CDR1 is LNHDA and CDR2 is SQIVND in the germline V gene (reference sequence). CDR3: CASSFPTGGQETQYF. The CDR3 DNA reads as TGTGCCAGTAGTTTTCCGACGGGCGGGCAAGAGACCCAGTACTTC.

V gene TRBV19 combines with J gene TRBJ2-7, with a weak D call TRBD2 (7 bases). Trimming stripped 3 bases from V and 6 bases from J, with 12 bases between. This CDR3 has 13 residues. The V gene's germline CDR1 is LNHDA and CDR2 SQIVND (reference sequence). CDR3 region: CASSIWGGAEQYV. The CDR3 DNA follows: TGTGCCAGTAGTATCTGGGGGGGGGCCGAGCAGTACGTC.

This chain connects TRBV9 to TRBJ2-5; D may be TRBD2 (6 bases). Per the germline V gene, CDR1 is SGDLS and CDR2 is YYNGEE. CDR3 length: 17 amino acids. Trimming left V 2 bases short and J 0 bases short, with 17 bases between. The CDR3 reads CASSVHPGRSNQETQYF. The CDR3 DNA is TGTGCCAGCAGCGTCCATCCGGGGAGGTCGAACCAAGAGACCCAGTACTTC.

This clone was seen just once. The rearrangement links TRBV4-2 to TRBJ1-1; TRBD1 matches at 7 bases. Germline trimming cut 2 bases from V and 0 bases from J; bases unmatched to any gene: 9. This CDR3 has 17 residues. The V gene's germline CDR1 is LGHNA and CDR2 YNFKEQ. CDR3 sequence: CASSQIPGTAMNTEAFF. CDR3 nucleotides: TGTGCCAGCAGCCAAATACCCGGGACAGCCATGAACACTGAAGCTTTCTTT.

The V gene is TRBV29-1, the J gene TRBJ1-2; 11 bases are a match to TRBD1. The CDR3 extends over 15 amino acids. CDR1 and CDR2 (germline): SQVTM, ANQGSEA. V shed 6 bases and J 4 bases; nucleotides not matched to a gene: 10. The CDR3 DNA reads TGCAGCGTGGACTCCGTAGGACAGGGGGCCTATGGCTACACCTTC. Translating gives CSVDSVGQGAYGYTF.

This clone appeared once. V and J are TRBV5-1 and TRBJ1-3, with D unresolved. Looked up from germline, CDR1 is SGHRS and CDR2 is YFSETQ. The CDR3 runs to 15 residues. Trimming took off 7 bases at V and 2 bases at J, with 16 bases between the two ends. The CDR3 spells CASGERAATGNTIYF. Written as DNA, the CDR3 is TGCGCCAGCGGTGAAAGGGCGGCCACTGGAAACACCATATATTTT.

This chain links TRBV27 with TRBJ2-7, with TRBD1 identical over 8 bases. The length of the CDR3 is 15 residues. The germline CDR1 and CDR2 sequences are MNHEY and SMNVEV (reference sequence). V was clipped by 1 base and J by 4 bases; unmatched bases: 6. CDR3 DNA: TGTGCCAGCAGTTTATTACCAGGGGGCTCTTACGAGCAGTACTTC. Protein: CASSLLPGGSYEQYF.